This passage covers 17 T cell receptor beta chains from one sample sequenced in a study of blood T cell repertoires in COVID-19 (dated by TCRdb to 2019 to 2021). The library was prepared using the immunoSEQ multiplex PCR assay. The clones in this table, taken by TCRdb from immuneACCESS, are in-frame only. Not every clone is retained; where verified, under half of the shortfall comes from an unresolved V gene, and the cause of the rest is unknown. Here the sample has roughly 110,000 clones; around nine tenths occur a single time. The ten largest account for roughly 1.3% of the sample. Sequencing input: peripheral blood. These receptors came from a woman aged 30 to 39 with acute or convalescent COVID-19.

In nucleotides, the CDR3 is TGTGCCAGCAGCTTAGGTCGCCTGGTACGGACAGATACGCAGTATTTT. It encodes CASSLGRLVRTDTQYF. This chain connects TRBV7-6 to TRBJ2-3; D is uncertain. Germline-derived CDR1 and CDR2 are SGHVS and FNYEAQ. CDR3 length equals 16 residues. The germline V and J ends were trimmed by 1 base and 3 bases, with 14 bases remaining between them.

V and J are TRBV7-6 and TRBJ2-1; TRBD1 aligns across 7 bases. This CDR3 has 15 amino acids. From germline, CDR1 is SGHVS and CDR2 FNYEAQ. V was pared by 1 base and J by 6 bases, with 6 bases of the junction left unmatched. The DNA of the CDR3 is TGTGCCAGCAGCTTAGAGACAGGGTTGGGCAATGAGCAGTTCTTC. As protein: CASSLETGLGNEQFF.

The gene calls are TRBV5-4 and TRBJ2-5; D is perhaps TRBD1 (5 bases). The germline gives CDR1 SGHNT, CDR2 YYREEE (reference sequence). The CDR3 has 14 amino acids. V dropped 0 bases and J dropped 4 bases, with 10 bases sitting between them. The CDR3 reads CASSLEGSGETQYF. The CDR3 region has the DNA TGTGCCAGCAGCTTGGAGGGGTCGGGAGAGACCCAGTACTTC.

This chain joins TRBV19 and TRBJ1-3; no clear D. In germline, CDR1 is LNHDA, CDR2 SQIVND (reference sequence). The CDR3 covers 16 residues. V lost 7 bases, J lost 0 bases, and 16 bases lay in between. CDR3 coding DNA: TGTGCCAGTACCAAATATCCGGGGAGCTCTGGAAACACCATATATTTT. Amino acids: CASTKYPGSSGNTIYF.

V and J are TRBV6-5 and TRBJ2-7, with 10 bases matching TRBD1. Germline assignment: CDR1 MNHEY and CDR2 SVGAGI. V lost 2 bases, J lost 4 bases, and 2 bases stayed unmatched. This CDR3 region has 14 residues. CDR3 in DNA: TGTGCCAGCAGTTACGTGGGACAGGGGTACGAGCAGTACTTC. This encodes CASSYVGQGYEQYF.

This chain connects TRBV6-5 to TRBJ1-2; 7 bases match TRBD1. There are 13 residues in the CDR3. Trimming removed 0 bases from V and 8 bases from J; junction bases left unmatched: 3. The germline gives CDR1 MNHEY, CDR2 SVGAGI. The CDR3 DNA reads as TGTGCCAGCAGTTACTCGACAGGGAAGGGCTACACCTTC. This codes for CASSYSTGKGYTF.

Written as DNA, the CDR3 is TGCGCCAGCAGCTTTTCAGCGGGAGTTGGCAATGAGCAGTTCTTC. Translating gives CASSFSAGVGNEQFF. The V gene is TRBV5-1, the J gene TRBJ2-1, with 8 nucleotides matching TRBD2. The CDR3 extends over 15 amino acids. V was clipped by 2 bases and J by 6 bases; unmatched bases: 7. Germline V gene data show CDR1 as SGHRS and CDR2 as YFSETQ.

CDR3 sequence reads: CASSQDGGPSNQPQHF. CDR3 DNA: TGCGCCAGCAGCCAAGATGGGGGCCCCAGCAATCAGCCCCAGCATTTT. The V call is TRBV4-1, the J call TRBJ1-5; a weak D match, TRBD1 (6 bases). The CDR3 contains 16 residues. Trimming removed 0 bases from V and 1 base from J, with 10 bases in between. Germline V CDR1 and CDR2: MGHRA, YSYEKL.

This chain links TRBV19 with TRBJ1-1, with TRBD1 as a possible D gene (6 bases). The CDR3 is 13 residues long. V was clipped by 5 bases and J by 3 bases, with 10 bases between them. The germline V gene encodes CDR1 LNHDA and CDR2 SQIVND (reference sequence). The CDR3, as DNA: TGTGCCAGTAGTCTCTACAGGGACACTGAAGCTTTCTTT. This gives the protein CASSLYRDTEAFF.

In its sample, this clone was seen once. The gene calls are TRBV6-6 and TRBJ2-7; 15 bases line up with TRBD2. Germline trimming cut 10 bases from V and 4 bases from J; bases unmatched to any gene: 8. This CDR3 is 15 amino acids long. The germline gives CDR1 MNHNY, CDR2 SVGAGI (reference sequence). CDR3 in amino acids: CATRTGTSGRYEQYF. CDR3 sequence (DNA): TGTGCCACCCGAACCGGGACTAGCGGGAGGTACGAGCAGTACTTC.

The chain couples TRBV9 to TRBJ1-2; D gene uncertain. Germline V gene data show CDR1 as SGDLS and CDR2 as YYNGEE. Trimming left V 0 bases short and J 8 bases short, with 11 bases between. The CDR3 is made up of 13 amino acids. In DNA form, the CDR3 reads TGTGCCAGCAGCGTAGACCCTTCGCGGGGCTACACCTTC. Its protein product is CASSVDPSRGYTF.

This chain connects TRBV27 to TRBJ1-1; D is possibly TRBD1 (5 bases). The CDR3 runs 15 residues. V lost 6 bases and J lost 4, with 18 bases in between. The V gene's germline CDR1 is MNHEY and CDR2 SMNVEV (reference sequence). The CDR3 loop reads CASSAGRGVGTEAFF. The CDR3 DNA sequence: TGTGCCAGCAGCGCAGGGCGGGGGGTCGGCACTGAAGCTTTCTTT.

This chain uses TRBV2 with TRBJ1-5, with 9 positions matching TRBD1. The CDR3 is 14 amino acids. Germline V gene lookup returns CDR1 SNHLY and CDR2 FYNNEI. V lost 5 bases, J lost 5 bases, and 4 bases stayed unmatched. The CDR3 DNA follows: TGTGCCAGCAGTTCCGGGACAGGGCATCAGCCCCAGCATTTT. Encoded protein: CASSSGTGHQPQHF.

In its sample, this clone was seen once. The V gene is TRBV7-2, the J gene TRBJ1-1, with D perhaps TRBD1 (5 bases). Trimming left V 6 bases short and J 2 bases short, with 13 bases between. This CDR3 has 14 amino acids. CDR1 SGHTA and CDR2 FQGNSA come from the germline V gene. The CDR3 protein is CASRFTGPNTEAFF. CDR3 DNA: TGTGCCAGCAGATTCACAGGTCCCAACACTGAAGCTTTCTTT.

This clone has just one count. The chain uses TRBV9 and TRBJ1-2; D call uncertain. Trimming removed 0 bases at V and 7 bases at J, with 19 bases between. CDR3 size: 16 residues. CDR1 and CDR2 (germline): SGDLS, YYNGEE. The CDR3 bases are TGTGCCAGCAGCGTAGTTTCGGGAGGCAGATCGGGTGGCTACACCTTC. Residues: CASSVVSGGRSGGYTF.

The genes are TRBV6-5 and TRBJ2-7, with TRBD1 matching 7 bases. Germline trimming cut 10 bases from V and 0 bases from J; bases unmatched to any gene: 6. Germline CDR1 is MNHEY and CDR2 is SVGAGI. This CDR3 contains 13 residues. The CDR3 region is CATRTGASYEQYF. The CDR3 nucleotides are TGTGCCACCCGGACAGGTGCCTCCTACGAGCAGTACTTC.

Here the CDR3 reads CASSRDRGRVGSNQPQHF. In nucleotides, the CDR3 is TGCGCCAGCAGCCGTGACAGGGGGCGAGTTGGTAGCAATCAGCCCCAGCATTTT. This rearrangement joins TRBV4-1 to TRBJ1-5, with TRBD1 identical over 10 bases. The CDR3 extends over 18 amino acids. The germline CDR1 and CDR2 sequences are MGHRA and YSYEKL. J lost 0 bases, V lost 4 bases, and 9 bases had no gene match.